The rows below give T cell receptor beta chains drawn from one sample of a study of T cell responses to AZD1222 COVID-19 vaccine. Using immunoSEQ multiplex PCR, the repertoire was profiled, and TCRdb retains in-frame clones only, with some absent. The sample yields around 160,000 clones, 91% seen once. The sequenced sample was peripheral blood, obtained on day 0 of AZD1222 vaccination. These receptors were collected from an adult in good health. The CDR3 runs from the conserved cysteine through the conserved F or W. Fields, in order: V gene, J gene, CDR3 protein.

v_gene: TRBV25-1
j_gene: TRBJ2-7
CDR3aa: CASSVSRWGTGAYEQYF

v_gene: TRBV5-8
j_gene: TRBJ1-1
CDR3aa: CASSLVRGGNTEAFF

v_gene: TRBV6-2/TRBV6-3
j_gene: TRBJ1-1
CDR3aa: CASSPEAGAAFF

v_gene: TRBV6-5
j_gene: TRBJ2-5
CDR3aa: CASMSGAPQLTQYF

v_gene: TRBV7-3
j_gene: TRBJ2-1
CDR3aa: CASSLTFLGQGNYNEQFF

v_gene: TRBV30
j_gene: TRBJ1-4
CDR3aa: CASSGQAYEKLFF

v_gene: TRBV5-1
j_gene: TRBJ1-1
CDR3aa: CASSPREGGNTEAFF

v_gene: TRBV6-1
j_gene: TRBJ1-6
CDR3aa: CASSELGSPLHF

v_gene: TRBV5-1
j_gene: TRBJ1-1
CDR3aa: CASSPDGMQGVIGEAFF

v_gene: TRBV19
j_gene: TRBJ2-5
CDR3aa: CASSSTGSPGETQYF

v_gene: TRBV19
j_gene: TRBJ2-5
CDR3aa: CASSTAPFETQYF

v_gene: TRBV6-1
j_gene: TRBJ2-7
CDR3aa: CASSESLSYEQYF

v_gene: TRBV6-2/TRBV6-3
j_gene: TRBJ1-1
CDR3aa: CASSYARAEAFF

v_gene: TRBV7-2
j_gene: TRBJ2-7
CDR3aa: CASSLVGGTGRGEQYF

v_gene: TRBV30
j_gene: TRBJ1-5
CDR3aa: CAWSVGPSNQPQHF

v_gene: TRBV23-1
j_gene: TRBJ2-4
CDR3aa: CARPGQGAKNIQYF

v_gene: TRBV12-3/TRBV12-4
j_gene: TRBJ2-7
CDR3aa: CASSRGIIYEQYF

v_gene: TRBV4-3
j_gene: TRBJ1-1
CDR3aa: CASSQGTVNTEAFF

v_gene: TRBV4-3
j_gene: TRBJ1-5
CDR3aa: CASSHVGGEQPQHF

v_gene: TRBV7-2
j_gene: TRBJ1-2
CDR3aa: CASSSQGMGYTF

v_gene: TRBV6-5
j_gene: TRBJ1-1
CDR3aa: CASRNLGRHTEAFF

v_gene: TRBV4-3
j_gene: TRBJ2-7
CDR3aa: CASSQDESLAYEQYF

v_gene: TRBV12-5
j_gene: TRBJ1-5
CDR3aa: CASGLATGIYQPQHF

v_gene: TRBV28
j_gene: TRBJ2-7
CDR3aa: CASSENYEQYF

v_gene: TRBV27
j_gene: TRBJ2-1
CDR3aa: CASSLPGTRIYNEQFF

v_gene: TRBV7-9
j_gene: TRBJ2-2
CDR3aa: CASSLEQLSYTGELFF

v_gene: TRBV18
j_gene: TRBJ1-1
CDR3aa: CASSPVANMNTEAFF

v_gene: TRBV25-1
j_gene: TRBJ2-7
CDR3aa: CVTRDRYYEQYF

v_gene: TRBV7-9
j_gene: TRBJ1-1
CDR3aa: CASSGPQSNTEAFF

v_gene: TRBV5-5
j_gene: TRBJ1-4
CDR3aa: CASSFGDREANEKLFF

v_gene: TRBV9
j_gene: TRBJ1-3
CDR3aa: CASSQSTIFGNTIYF

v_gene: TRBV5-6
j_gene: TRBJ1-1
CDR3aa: CASSLLAPQGSTEAFF

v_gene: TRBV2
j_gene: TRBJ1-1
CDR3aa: CASSEAIDGGGPMNTEAFF

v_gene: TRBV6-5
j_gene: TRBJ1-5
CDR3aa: CASRLMDSSNQPQHF

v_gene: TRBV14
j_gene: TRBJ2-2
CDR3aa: CASSRWTSSGPGELFF

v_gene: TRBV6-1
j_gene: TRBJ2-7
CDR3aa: CASSERLTYEQYF

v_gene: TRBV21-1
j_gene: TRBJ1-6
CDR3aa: CASSKSRRTCSDNSPLHF

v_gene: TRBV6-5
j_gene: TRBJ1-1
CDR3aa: CASSNSGNTEAFF

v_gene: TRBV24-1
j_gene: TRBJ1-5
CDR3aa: CATSESGGGSNQPQHF

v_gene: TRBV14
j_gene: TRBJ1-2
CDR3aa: CASSQDRGQSYGYTF

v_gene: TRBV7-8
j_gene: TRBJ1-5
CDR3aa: CASSLTGGGSNQPQHF

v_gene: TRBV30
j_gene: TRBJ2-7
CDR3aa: CAWTSGGIRYF

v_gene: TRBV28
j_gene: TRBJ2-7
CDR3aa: CASSLSGQLNEQYF

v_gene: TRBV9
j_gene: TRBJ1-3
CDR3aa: CASSPGPRLGNTIYF

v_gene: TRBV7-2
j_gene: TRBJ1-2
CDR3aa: CASSLVSLNYGYTF

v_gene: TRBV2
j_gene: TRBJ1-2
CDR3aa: CASSELGGAGYTF